The present T cell receptor beta chain was sequenced within a study of blood T cell repertoires in COVID-19. CDR3 size: 13 residues. The germline V gene encodes CDR1 MNHEY and CDR2 SVGAGI. The V end lost 11 bases, the J end lost 2 bases, and 13 bases lay between the germline ends. Sequenced by immunoSEQ multiplex PCR; TCRdb stores in-frame clones only, minus some. The table lists approximately 250,000 clones, roughly 88% of them singletons. This receptor was obtained from a woman in her 70s with COVID-19, enrolled during active disease. The rearrangement links TRBV6-5 to TRBJ1-5, with unresolved D. Specimen: peripheral blood. The CDR3 protein is CAADGLGNQPQHF. As DNA, the CDR3 is TGTGCCGCGGATGGTTTGGGCAATCAGCCCCAGCATTTT.